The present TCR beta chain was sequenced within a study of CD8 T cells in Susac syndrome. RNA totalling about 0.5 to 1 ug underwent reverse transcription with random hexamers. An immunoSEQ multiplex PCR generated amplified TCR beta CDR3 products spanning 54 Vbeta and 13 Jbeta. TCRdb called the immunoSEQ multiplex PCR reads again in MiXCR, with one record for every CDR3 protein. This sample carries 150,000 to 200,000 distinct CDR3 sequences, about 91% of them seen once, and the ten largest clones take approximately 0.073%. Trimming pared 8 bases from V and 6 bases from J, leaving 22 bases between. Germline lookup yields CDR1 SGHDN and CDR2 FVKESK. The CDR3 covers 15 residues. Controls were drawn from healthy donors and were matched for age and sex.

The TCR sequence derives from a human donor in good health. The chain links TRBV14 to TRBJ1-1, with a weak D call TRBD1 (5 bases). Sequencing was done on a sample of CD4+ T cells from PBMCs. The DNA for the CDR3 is TGTGCCAGCGGGGGATCTGTGGTGGGGCGGGCTGAAGCTTTCTTT. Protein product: CASGGSVVGRAEAFF.